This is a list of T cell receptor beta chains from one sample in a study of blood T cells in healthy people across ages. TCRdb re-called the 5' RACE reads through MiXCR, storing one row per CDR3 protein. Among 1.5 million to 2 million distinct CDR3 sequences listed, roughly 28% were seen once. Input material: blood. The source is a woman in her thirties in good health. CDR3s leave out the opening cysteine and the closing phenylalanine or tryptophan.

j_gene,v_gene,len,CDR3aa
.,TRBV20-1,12,SAGIAEPFYEQY
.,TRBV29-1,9,SGARYNEQY
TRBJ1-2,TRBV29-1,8,SVPHNGYT
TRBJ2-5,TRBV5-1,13,ASSFTGTAQETQY
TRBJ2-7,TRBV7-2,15,ASSNRGLAGGRYEQY
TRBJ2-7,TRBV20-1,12,SAGRSGDSYEQY
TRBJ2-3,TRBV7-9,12,ASRAGVLADTQY
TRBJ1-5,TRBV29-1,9,SRLANQPQH
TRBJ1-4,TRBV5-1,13,ASSVRGTGSEKLC
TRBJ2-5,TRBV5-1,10,ASSPTGPAGY
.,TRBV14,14,ASSPLGQGRLYEQY
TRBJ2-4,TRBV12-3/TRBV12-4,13,ASSPFSIAKNIQY
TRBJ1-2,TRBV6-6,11,ASNGEGGYGYT
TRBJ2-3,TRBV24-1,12,ATNRGFSGDTQY
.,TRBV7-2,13,ASSTGPIVQETQY
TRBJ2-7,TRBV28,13,ASSLGGTGFYEQY
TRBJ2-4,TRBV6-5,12,ASTPSLDSNIQY
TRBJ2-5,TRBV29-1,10,SAGQPKETQY
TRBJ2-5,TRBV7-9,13,ASSLGAPGQETQY
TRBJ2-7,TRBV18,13,ASSRGQGNGYEQY
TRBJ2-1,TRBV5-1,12,ASSLADVYNEQF
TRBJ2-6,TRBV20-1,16,SASRDRQERSGANVLT
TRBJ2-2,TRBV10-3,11,AISEAKLGELF
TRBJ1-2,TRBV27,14,ASSVDPTGLNYGYT
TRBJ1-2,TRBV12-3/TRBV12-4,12,ASSQGFPNYGYT
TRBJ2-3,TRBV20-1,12,SAPDPRGIDTQY
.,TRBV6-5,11,ASKATGYNEQY
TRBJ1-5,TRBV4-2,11,AGSQDRVQPQH
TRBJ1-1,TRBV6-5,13,ASSTRTGGNTEAF
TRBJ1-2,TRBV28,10,ASSPTVNGYT
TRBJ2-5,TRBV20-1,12,SASSGGAQETQY
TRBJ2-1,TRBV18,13,ASSPVAGNYNEQF
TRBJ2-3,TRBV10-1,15,ASSEARPGGRADTQY
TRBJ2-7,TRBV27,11,ASSLSQVREQY
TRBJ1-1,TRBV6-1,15,ASRRGQGGLRNTEAF
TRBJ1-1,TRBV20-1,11,SARYRDRGEAF
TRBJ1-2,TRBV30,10,AWSWAGNGYT